A selection of T cell receptor beta chains follows, all from one sample in a study of CD8 T cells in ankylosing spondylitis. Via MiXCR, TCRdb re-called the 5' RACE reads, giving one row per CDR3 protein. The sample has under 950,000 distinct CDR3 sequences; around 19% are singletons. The specimen sequenced was blood, either unsorted or a sorted T cell fraction (not recorded which). These receptors were collected from a male donor with ankylosing spondylitis. Each CDR3 is given with its conserved first and last residue. A D gene is named only where the DNA matches it firmly. Clone size is given for some rows only: seen once, a few or many times, or a class if the clone is expanded.

J	V	D	size	DNA	CDR3
TRBJ1-6	TRBV19	TRBD1	few	TGTGCCAGTAGTAAGGGGGCTGGTTCACCCCTCCACTTT	CASSKGAGSPLHF
TRBJ2-1	TRBV5-1	NA	few	TGCGCCAGCAGCTACCTTGGGGATGAGCAGTTCTTC	CASSYLGDEQFF
TRBJ2-7	TRBV20-1	TRBD2	few	TGCAGTGCCGAAGGGGAGGGTTACGAGCAGTACTTC	CSAEGEGYEQYF
TRBJ2-1	TRBV28	NA	NA	TGTGCCAGCGACGGGGGTTTCCGGGAGCAGTTCTTC	CASDGGFREQFF
TRBJ2-7	TRBV7-9	NA	few	TGTGCCAGCAGCCCCGATCCAATATCCTACGAGCAGTACTTC	CASSPDPISYEQYF
TRBJ2-1	TRBV20-1	TRBD2	NA	TGCAGTGCTGACGAAGGGACTACGGCGCGCAATGAGCAGTTCTTC	CSADEGTTARNEQFF
TRBJ2-3	TRBV7-9	NA	NA	TGTGCCAGCAGCTTTGAGGCGCGCACAGATACGCAGTATTTT	CASSFEARTDTQYF
TRBJ2-1	TRBV5-1	NA	NA	TGCGCCAGCAGCTTGGCCGAGGGGGGCCTTAGCTCCTACAATGAGCAGTTCTTC	CASSLAEGGLSSYNEQFF
TRBJ1-2	TRBV5-1	NA	NA	TGCGCCAGCAGCTTGAAGGGAGGGGATGGCTACACCTTC	CASSLKGGDGYTF
TRBJ2-5	TRBV20-1	NA	once	TGCTGTGCTAGCGCTAATGGGGTATTCCAAGAGACCCAGTACTTC	CCASANGVFQETQYF
TRBJ2-1	TRBV5-4	NA	few	TGTGCCAGCAGCTTGCAAATCCCCCGGAGGGGGGATACCTACAATGAGCAGTTCTTC	CASSLQIPRRGDTYNEQFF
TRBJ2-7	TRBV29-1	TRBD1	few	TGCAGCGTTGTCCCAGGACAGGGGGCGAACTCCTACGAGCAGTACTTC	CSVVPGQGANSYEQYF
TRBJ1-4	TRBV20-1	NA	many	TGCAGTGCTAGAGATCTTGTGGGGGGTACTAATGAAAAACTGTTTTTT	CSARDLVGGTNEKLFF
TRBJ2-1	TRBV5-1	TRBD1	NA	TGCGCCAGCAGGAGGACAGGGGGCCAGGATGAGCAGTTCTTC	CASRRTGGQDEQFF
TRBJ2-2	TRBV6-6	NA	few	TGTGCCAGCAGTCCTGCGGTCCCTGGGGAGCTGTTTTTT	CASSPAVPGELFF
TRBJ1-5	TRBV6-1	NA	NA	TGTGCCAGCAGTGAACTCCGGGGTAGCAATCAGCCCCAGCATTTT	CASSELRGSNQPQHF
TRBJ2-5	TRBV20-1	NA	NA	TGCAGTGCTAGAGTGAGCGGCGGGTTGACCCAGTACTTC	CSARVSGGLTQYF
TRBJ1-2	TRBV12-3/TRBV12-4	NA	NA	TGTGCCAGCAGTGGCCAACAGAATTCCCTCTATGGCTACACCTTC	CASSGQQNSLYGYTF
TRBJ1-4	TRBV4-1	TRBD1	NA	TGCGCCAGCAGCCAAGGACAGGGTGGGCTGGCTGAAAAACTGTTTTTT	CASSQGQGGLAEKLFF
TRBJ2-2	TRBV29-1	TRBD2	NA	TGCAGCGTTCAACTCCGCGCGGGAGGCACCGGGGAGCTGTTTTTT	CSVQLRAGGTGELFF
TRBJ2-1	TRBV12-3/TRBV12-4	TRBD2	few	TGTGCCAGCAGTTTGTCCAGCGGGAATAACAATGAGCAGTTCTTC	CASSLSSGNNNEQFF
TRBJ2-5	TRBV28	TRBD2	few	TGTGCCAGCAGTTTTGGACGGGTAGCGGGAGGGCAAGAGACCCAGTACTTC	CASSFGRVAGGQETQYF
TRBJ1-5	TRBV19	NA	NA	TGTGCCAGTAACCCTCGGCGCATCAATCAGCCCCAGCATTTT	CASNPRRINQPQHF
TRBJ2-1	TRBV10-3	NA	NA	TGTGCCATCAGTGCGGGGGATCTCACCTACAATGAGCAGTTCTTC	CAISAGDLTYNEQFF
TRBJ2-7	TRBV20-1	TRBD1	NA	TGCAGTGCTAGAGATCCACAGGGGATGTACGAGCAGTACTTC	CSARDPQGMYEQYF
TRBJ2-3	TRBV7-2	NA	few	TGTGCCAGCAGCTATACTAGGCTTGCTAGCACAGATACGCAGTATTTT	CASSYTRLASTDTQYF
TRBJ2-3	TRBV30	NA	few	TGTGCCTGGATTGGTCTACCTAACTCAGATACGCAGTATTTT	CAWIGLPNSDTQYF
TRBJ2-7	TRBV5-1	TRBD2	few	TGCGCCAGCAGTGAGGGCGGGAGGAAGGACGAGCAGTACTTC	CASSEGGRKDEQYF
TRBJ2-1	TRBV12-3/TRBV12-4	NA	few	TGTGCCAGCAGTTTTCCCGCGGGATCCTACAATGAGCAGTTCTTC	CASSFPAGSYNEQFF
TRBJ2-7	TRBV7-9	TRBD1	few	TGTGCCAGCAGCCTCCTGGGGACAGGGTTGTACGAGCAGTACTTC	CASSLLGTGLYEQYF
TRBJ1-3	TRBV5-1	NA	many	TGCGCCAGCAGCACCGCCCCGGCGGGGGGTTTTGGAAACACCATATATTTT	CASSTAPAGGFGNTIYF
TRBJ2-7	TRBV30	NA	few	TGTGCCTGGAGTACACAGCCCTACGAGCAGTACTTC	CAWSTQPYEQYF
TRBJ1-4	TRBV27	NA	NA	TGTGCCAGCAGTTTATTAAGGGGAAATGAAAAACTGTTTTTT	CASSLLRGNEKLFF
TRBJ2-7	TRBV7-2	TRBD2	many	TGTGCCAGCAGCTTTGGAGGGACTAGCGTCTACGAGCAGTACTTC	CASSFGGTSVYEQYF
TRBJ2-1	TRBV6-2/TRBV6-3	TRBD2	NA	TGTGCCAGCACCCAGGGCGGGAGTCGAAACAATGAGCAGTTCTTC	CASTQGGSRNNEQFF
TRBJ1-4	TRBV20-1	TRBD1	NA	TGCAGTGCTAGAGATCGGGGGACAGGGCGGGAAAAACTGTTTTTT	CSARDRGTGREKLFF
TRBJ2-7	TRBV4-1	NA	NA	TGCGCCAGCAGCCAAGGGGGCCTTTTCTACGAGCAGTACTTC	CASSQGGLFYEQYF
TRBJ1-1	TRBV6-1	NA	few	TGTGCCAGCATTCGCGCGGGAGGGAGGAACACTGAAGCTTTCTTT	CASIRAGGRNTEAFF
TRBJ2-1	TRBV6-2/TRBV6-3	TRBD2	NA	TGTGCCAGCAGTTTCCCCGGGACTAGCCCCATCCATGAGCAGTTCTTC	CASSFPGTSPIHEQFF
TRBJ1-4	TRBV3-1	NA	NA	TGTGCCAGCAGCCAAAGGGGCGAAAAACTGTTTTTT	CASSQRGEKLFF
TRBJ2-1	TRBV30	NA	NA	TGTGCCTGGAGGAGGGATAACAATGAGCAGTTCTTC	CAWRRDNNEQFF
TRBJ1-4	TRBV12-3/TRBV12-4	NA	many	TGTGCCAGCAGTTTACAGGGAACGAATGAAAAACTGTTTTTT	CASSLQGTNEKLFF
TRBJ1-5	TRBV7-9	NA	NA	TGTGCCAGCAGCTCCTCGGATCAGCCCCAGCATTTT	CASSSSDQPQHF
TRBJ1-1	TRBV5-1	NA	few	TGCGCCAGCAGCGAGCAGGGGCTTCGGTCAGTGAACACTGAAGCTTTCTTT	CASSEQGLRSVNTEAFF
TRBJ2-3	TRBV7-2	TRBD2	few	TGTGCCAGCAGCCCCATCAGACTAGCGGGGTTGGATACGCAGTATTTT	CASSPIRLAGLDTQYF
TRBJ2-5	TRBV5-1	NA	NA	TGCGCCAGCAGCTTGGCGGACACCGAACCACAAGAGACCCAGTACTTC	CASSLADTEPQETQYF
TRBJ2-7	TRBV10-3	TRBD2	few	TGTGCCATCAGTCCCGAGACTAGCGGCGAGCAGTACTTC	CAISPETSGEQYF
TRBJ2-2	TRBV24-1	TRBD1	few	TGTGCCACCAGCCCCGACAGGGCGAACACCGGGGAGCTGTTTTTT	CATSPDRANTGELFF
TRBJ2-7	TRBV20-1	TRBD2	few	TGCAGTGCCCATGTCAGGGCCAGCGCGGGAGACGTTTACGAGCAGTACTTC	CSAHVRASAGDVYEQYF
TRBJ2-7	TRBV5-5	TRBD2	few	TGTGCCAGCAGCTCGGAGCGGGAGACCGAGCAGTACTTC	CASSSERETEQYF